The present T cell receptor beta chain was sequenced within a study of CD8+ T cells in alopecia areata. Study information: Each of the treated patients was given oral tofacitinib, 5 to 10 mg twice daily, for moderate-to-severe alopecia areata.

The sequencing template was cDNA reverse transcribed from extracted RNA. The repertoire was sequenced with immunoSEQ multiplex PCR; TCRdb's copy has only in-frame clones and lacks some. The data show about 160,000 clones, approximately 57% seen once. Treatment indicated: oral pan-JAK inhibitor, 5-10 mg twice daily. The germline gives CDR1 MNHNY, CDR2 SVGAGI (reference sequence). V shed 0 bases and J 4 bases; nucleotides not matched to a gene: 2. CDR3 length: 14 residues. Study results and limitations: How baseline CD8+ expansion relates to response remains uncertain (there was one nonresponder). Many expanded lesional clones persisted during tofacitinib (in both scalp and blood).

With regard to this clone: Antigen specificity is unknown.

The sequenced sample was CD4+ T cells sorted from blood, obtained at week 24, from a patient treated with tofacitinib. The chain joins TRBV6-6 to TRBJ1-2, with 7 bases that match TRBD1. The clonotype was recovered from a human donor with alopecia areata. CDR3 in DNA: TGTGCCAGCAGTTACTCTGGACAGGTCTATGGCTACACCTTC. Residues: CASSYSGQVYGYTF.